This T cell receptor beta chain is from a study of Tregs in tolerant kidney transplant recipients (dated by TCRdb to about 2019). Looking at the study overall: Related donors were used in the transplants with nonmyeloablative bone marrow transplantation, and mixed chimerism was transient in the human trials. The study used TCRbeta sequencing to identify donor-specific regulatory T cells before combined kidney and bone marrow transplantation, then tracked those cells after transplant. Here is what the overall study found, with its caveats: Biological reproducibility was not directly assessed, although technical replication error appeared to be minimal. Because the PCR primers were changed over time for some patients, nucleotide-level comparison could not be performed across the samples from those patients. Donor-specific Treg expansion was found to exceed global Treg expansion in tolerant patients, suggesting antigen-driven rather than nonspecific expansion. Expanding Tregs with activated donor B cells appeared to identify the most biologically relevant and donor-specific TCRbeta repertoire. The study was constrained by small patient numbers, and validation of the findings is required in larger populations and under other immunosuppression protocols.

The time point label, read with the paper, signifies: blood sample drawn before combined kidney and bone marrow transplant. Thawed PBMCs were FACS-sorted into unstimulated Tregs (CD4+CD25+CD127-), CD4+ non-Tregs (CD4+CD25-), CD4 cells and CD8 cells. Before Treg sorting, thawed PBMCs were rested overnight at 37°C with about 200 IU/ml IL-2. The patients were a handful of recipients of combined kidney and bone marrow transplants from the ITN036ST trial, and samples were available only for these trial subjects. Healthy control blood was processed by Ficoll density gradient to PBMCs and cryopreserved; patient PBMCs were collected before and after transplant. For TCRbeta CDR3 sequencing, genomic DNA from the sorted cells was extracted using the QIAGEN DNeasy Blood and Tissue Kit. High-throughput TCRbeta CDR3 sequencing, including PCR amplification with bias correction and internal controls, was performed commercially through immunoSEQ. The original pipeline was this. Unique productive TCRbeta sequences were defined by CDR3 nucleotide sequence when primers matched and otherwise by CDR3 amino acid sequence together with Vbeta and Jbeta genes. Sorting error was corrected by removing sequences shared between sorted populations at a frequency ratio of 2:1 or less, and the remaining shared sequences were assigned to the higher population. A sequence was defined as donor-reactive if the sequence was expanded at least 5-fold in CFSE-low cells compared with unstimulated cells and had a frequency of at least 0.01% in CFSE-low cells. Jensen-Shannon divergence calculated on the top 100 TCRbeta sequences ranked by frequency was used to measure repertoire divergence. For samples with multiple sequencing runs, sorting error was corrected separately for each run before the runs were pooled. The table comes from immuneACCESS by way of TCRdb, which keeps in-frame sequences with V and J called. Part of the clones is missing from these tables; in studies checked, under half for an unresolved V gene and the rest for unknown reasons. Clone size and V and J calls were adopted from that table, with D and trimming inferred from the DNA. The sample profile shows around 78,000 clones; around 90% of them were found once. The ten largest make up approximately 0.35% of the sample.

According to the germline V gene, CDR1 reads MDHEN and CDR2 reads SYDVKM. The germline ends are 11 bases apart after V is trimmed by 2 bases and J by 3 bases. The CDR3 runs 16 amino acids, cysteine and phenylalanine included. The sequence is cut down to CDR3 DNA, 48 bases in frame from base 1. With regard to this clone: The target of this receptor is not known. There are no base qualities to consult, and no much larger clone falls within one base.

The chain is assembled from TRBV28 and TRBJ1-6, with no reliable assignment of the D segment. The sequence derives from a human donor who received a combined kidney and bone marrow transplant. The sample here was Tregs from blood, taken before the transplant. For the CDR3, the sequence is CASSLPPGLYNSPLHF. The sequenced DNA is TGTGCCAGCAGTTTACCTCCTGGACTCTATAATTCACCCCTCCACTTT.